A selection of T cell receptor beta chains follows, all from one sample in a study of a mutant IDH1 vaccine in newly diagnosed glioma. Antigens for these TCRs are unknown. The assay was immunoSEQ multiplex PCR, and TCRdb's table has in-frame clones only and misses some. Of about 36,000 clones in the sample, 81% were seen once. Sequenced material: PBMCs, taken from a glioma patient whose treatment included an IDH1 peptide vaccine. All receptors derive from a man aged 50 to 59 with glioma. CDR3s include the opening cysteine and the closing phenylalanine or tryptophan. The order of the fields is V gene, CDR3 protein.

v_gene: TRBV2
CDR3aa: CASSTWTAYNEQFF

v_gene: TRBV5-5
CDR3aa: CASSIAGGSYNEQFF

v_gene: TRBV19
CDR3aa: CASLGGSAAFF

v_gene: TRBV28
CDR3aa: CATGQETQYF

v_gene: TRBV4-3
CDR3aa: CASSQPGTSGGTDTQYF

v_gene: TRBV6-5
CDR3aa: CASMGGVGSPLHF

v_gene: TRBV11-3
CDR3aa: CASSFSGTPDEAFF

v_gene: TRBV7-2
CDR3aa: CASSLAGRSLNYGYTF

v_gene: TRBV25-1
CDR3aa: CASSRTLGTGELFF

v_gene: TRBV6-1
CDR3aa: CASSAPLDSPTYEQYF

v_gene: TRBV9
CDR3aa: CASSVDLGANEQFF

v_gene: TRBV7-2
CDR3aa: CASSAANFGTATNEKLFF

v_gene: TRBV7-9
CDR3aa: CASSETGIGTEAFF

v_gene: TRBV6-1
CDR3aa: CASRETGWGTGGFDEQYF

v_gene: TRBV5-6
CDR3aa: CASSLLQLLTQETQYF

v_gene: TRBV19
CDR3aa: CASSIQASRAYEQYF

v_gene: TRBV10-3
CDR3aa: CAISEITGAEAFF

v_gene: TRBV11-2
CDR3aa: CASSPGVVAEAFF

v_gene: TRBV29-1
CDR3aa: CSARGSSGVTDTQYF

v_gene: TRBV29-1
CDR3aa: CSVLQGYNEQFF

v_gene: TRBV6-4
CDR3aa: CASSGDAGGANTGELFF

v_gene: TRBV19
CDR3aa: CASSIGRAGGEQYF

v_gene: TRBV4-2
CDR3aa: CASSQGTGGANVLTF

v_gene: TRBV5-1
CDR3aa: CASSLSTGTYEQYF

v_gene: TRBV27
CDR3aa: CASSLTGGWSNEKLFF

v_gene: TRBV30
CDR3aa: CAWSQTEKLFF

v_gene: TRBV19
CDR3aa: CATSGGTPHNEQFF

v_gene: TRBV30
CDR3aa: CAWGTGELFF